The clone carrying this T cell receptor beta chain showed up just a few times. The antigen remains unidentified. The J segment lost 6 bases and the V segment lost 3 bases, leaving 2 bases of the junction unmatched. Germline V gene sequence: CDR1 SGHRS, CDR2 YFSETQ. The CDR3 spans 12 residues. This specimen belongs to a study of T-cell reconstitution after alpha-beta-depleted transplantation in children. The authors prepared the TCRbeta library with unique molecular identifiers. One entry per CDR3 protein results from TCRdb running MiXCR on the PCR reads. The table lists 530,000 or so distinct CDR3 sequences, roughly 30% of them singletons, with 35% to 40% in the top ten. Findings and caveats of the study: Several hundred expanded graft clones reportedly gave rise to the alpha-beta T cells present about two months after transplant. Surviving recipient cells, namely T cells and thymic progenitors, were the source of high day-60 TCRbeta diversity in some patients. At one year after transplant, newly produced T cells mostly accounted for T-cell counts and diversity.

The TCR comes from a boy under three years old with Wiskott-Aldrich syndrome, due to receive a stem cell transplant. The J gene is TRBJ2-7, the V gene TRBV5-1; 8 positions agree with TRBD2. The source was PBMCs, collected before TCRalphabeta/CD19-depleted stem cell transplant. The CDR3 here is CASSSAGVEQYF. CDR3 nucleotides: TGCGCCAGCAGCTCAGCGGGGGTCGAGCAGTACTTC.